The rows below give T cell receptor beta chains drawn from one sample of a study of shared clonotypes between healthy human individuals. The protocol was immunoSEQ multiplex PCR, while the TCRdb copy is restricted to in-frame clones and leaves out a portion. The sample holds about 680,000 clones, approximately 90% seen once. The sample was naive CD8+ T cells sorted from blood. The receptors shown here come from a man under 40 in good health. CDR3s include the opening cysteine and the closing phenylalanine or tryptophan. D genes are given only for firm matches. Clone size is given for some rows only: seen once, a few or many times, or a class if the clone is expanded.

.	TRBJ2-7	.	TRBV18	TGTGCCAGCTCACCAGACTACGAGCAGTACTTC	CASSPDYEQYF
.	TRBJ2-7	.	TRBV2	TGTGCCAGCCTCGGAATCTACGAGCAGTACTTC	CASLGIYEQYF
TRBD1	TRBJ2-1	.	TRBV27	TGTGCCAGCAGTGGACAGGGTAACTACAATGAGCAGTTCTTC	CASSGQGNYNEQFF
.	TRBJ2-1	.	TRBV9	TGTGCCAGCAGCGTAGAGGGCTTCAATGAGCAGTTCTTC	CASSVEGFNEQFF
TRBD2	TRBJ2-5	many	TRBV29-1	TGCAGCGTTGAATTGTCTAGCGGGCGGCAAGAGACCCAGTACTTC	CSVELSSGRQETQYF
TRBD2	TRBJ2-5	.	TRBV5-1	TGCGCCAGCAGCCCGGGACTAGCGGGAGAAGAGACCCAGTACTTC	CASSPGLAGEETQYF
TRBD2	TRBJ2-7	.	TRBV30	TGTGCATGGAACGGCGGGAGTGAAGAGCAGTACTTC	CAWNGGSEEQYF
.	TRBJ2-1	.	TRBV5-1	TGCGCCAGCCAGGGAGCGAACAATGAGCAGTTCTTC	CASQGANNEQFF
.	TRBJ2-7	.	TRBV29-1	TGCAGCGCCCGCCGGCCTAGCGCACCCTACGAGCAGTACTTC	CSARRPSAPYEQYF
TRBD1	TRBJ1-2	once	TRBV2	TGTGCCAGCCAGACAGGGTTTGGCTACACCTTC	CASQTGFGYTF
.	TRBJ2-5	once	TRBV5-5	TGTGCCAGCAGCTTCATGGAGGAGACCCAGTACTTC	CASSFMEETQYF
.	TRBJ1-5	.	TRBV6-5	TGTGCCAGCAGTTATGGGCCGAATCAGCCCCAGCATTTT	CASSYGPNQPQHF